This T cell receptor (beta chain) was recovered during a study of blood T cell repertoires in COVID-19. The wider study: Researchers got acute and convalescent COVID-19 samples from the United States, Italy and Spain. PBMCs, B-cell-depleted T cells, or T cells were the source of the cDNA or gDNA that made up the material.

Profiled with immunoSEQ multiplex PCR; TCRdb holds only in-frame clones, not every one. The profile shows fewer than 350,000 clones, 65% to 90% of them singletons. Followed longitudinally, the Seattle patients had been enrolled during active infection. V dropped 0 bases and J dropped 8; count of bases not matched to a gene: 2. Germline lookup yields CDR1 SQVTM and CDR2 ANQGSEA. The CDR3 spans 12 residues. The TCR originated in a woman aged 65 to 85 with COVID-19, enrolled during active disease. The J gene is TRBJ1-2, the V gene TRBV29-1, with TRBD1 matching over 8 bases. What was sequenced was peripheral blood. The CDR3 spells CSVEEQGGGYTF. DNA of the CDR3: TGCAGCGTTGAAGAACAGGGGGGAGGCTACACCTTC.